The present T cell receptor (beta chain) was sequenced within a study of shared T cell receptors in the human thymus. The V gene lost 3 bases and the J gene lost 7 bases, with 16 bases spanning the gap. Germline V gene data show CDR1 as SGDLS and CDR2 as YYNGEE. This CDR3 comprises 15 residues. The data were produced by immunoSEQ multiplex PCR, yet TCRdb's version contains in-frame clones alone and is incomplete. The data contain over 650,000 clones, roughly 86% of them singletons. The same sample was also studied in work on human thymus T cells.

The J gene is TRBJ1-4, the V gene TRBV9; D not resolved. Sample: thymocytes. This clonotype was sampled from a boy younger than two with a congenital heart defect. Written as DNA, the CDR3 is TGTGCCAGCAGCGCGTTCGGGATGTCGGGTGAAAAACTGTTTTTT. Protein: CASSAFGMSGEKLFF.